This T cell receptor beta chain was found in a study of CD8 T cells in ankylosing spondylitis. Study observations and caveats: Clones that were linked to disease were CD8+ and were relatively rare in peripheral blood. Blood of patients with ankylosing spondylitis appeared to be characterized by a TCR beta motif of eight highly homologous variants.

Each TCR beta library was made by quantitative 5'-RACE that incorporated molecular barcodes. Each CDR3 protein gets one entry after TCRdb re-called the 5' RACE reads with MiXCR. This repertoire shows 150,000 or so distinct CDR3 sequences, roughly 10% found once; its top ten account for about 15%. This CDR3 is built from 15 residues. V was shortened by 4 bases and J by 3 bases, with 15 bases between the two germline ends. Germline CDR1 reads SGHAT; CDR2 reads FQNNGV. This clonotype turned up a few times. Its antigen is not identified. Input material: blood, either unsorted or a sorted T cell fraction (not recorded which). This TCR was recovered from a female donor with ankylosing spondylitis or in good health (not recorded which). The rearrangement uses TRBV11-2 and TRBJ2-5; weak D call: TRBD1 (5 bases). The CDR3 nucleotides read TGTGCCAGCAGCTCGCCACTGGACATGGAAGAGACCCAGTACTTC. Amino acids: CASSSPLDMEETQYF. The whole variable domain, filled in from reference TRBV11-2 and TRBJ2-5, reads EAGVAQSPRYKIIEKRQSVAFWCNPISGHATLYWYQQILGQGPKLLIQFQNNGVVDDSQLPKDRFSAERLKGVDSTLKIQPAKLEDSAVYLCASSSPLDMEETQYFGPGTRLLVL.